The 27 T cell receptor beta chains listed next were all sequenced from one sample in a study of OX40 agonist ivuxolimab in advanced cancers. The table came from immunoSEQ multiplex PCR; TCRdb's copy has only in-frame clones and leaves some out. The sample lists 77,000 or so clones, about 90% occurring once. Sequenced material: CD4+ or CD8+ T cells sorted from blood, taken in a trial of the OX40 agonist ivuxolimab. The receptors originated from an adult with an advanced solid tumor such as melanoma, head and neck, liver or kidney cancer.

The chain carries TRBV27 and TRBJ2-5; TRBD1 agrees at 7 bases. Germline V lookup: CDR1 MNHEY, CDR2 SMNVEV (reference sequence). This CDR3 is built from 19 residues. Germline trimming cut 5 bases from V and 1 base from J; bases unmatched to any gene: 19. CDR3 region: CASSKIIPIRGTAQETQYF. The CDR3 region has the DNA TGTGCCAGCAGTAAGATCATCCCAATCCGAGGGACAGCCCAAGAGACCCAGTACTTC.

This chain joins TRBV19 and TRBJ1-6; TRBD1 agrees at 8 bases. This CDR3 has 15 residues. The trim removed 3 bases at V and 8 bases at J, leaving 6 bases unmatched. CDR1 is LNHDA, CDR2 SQIVND, per germline (reference sequence). The CDR3 is CASSINGQGDSPLHF. The CDR3 DNA is TGTGCCAGTAGTATTAATGGACAGGGAGATTCACCCCTCCACTTT.

CDR3 DNA sequence: TGTGCCAGTAGTATAGACGCAGGGTTCACCAATCAGCCCCAGCATTTT. This sequence encodes CASSIDAGFTNQPQHF. This chain links TRBV19 with TRBJ1-5, with a possible D match to TRBD1 (5 bases). The germline V and J ends were trimmed by 0 bases and 3 bases, with 12 bases remaining between them. The germline CDR1 and CDR2 sequences are LNHDA and SQIVND (reference sequence). The CDR3 loop spans 16 amino acids.

This rearrangement joins TRBV29-1 to TRBJ2-1; the D gene is possibly TRBD2 (5 bases). Germline-derived CDR1 and CDR2 are SQVTM and ANQGSEA. CDR3 length: 12 residues. V lost 4 bases to trimming and J lost 5 bases, with 9 bases between them. CDR3 bases: TGCAGCGTTGTAGCGAGACACAATGAGCAGTTCTTC. Its protein product is CSVVARHNEQFF.

The chain carries TRBV19 and TRBJ1-5; tentatively, D is TRBD1 (5 bases). The CDR3 sequence is 15 residues long. From germline, CDR1 is LNHDA and CDR2 SQIVND (reference sequence). Trimming pared 7 bases from V and 0 bases from J, leaving 13 bases between. DNA for the CDR3: TGTGCCAGTACCGACGACAGCTATAGCAATCAGCCCCAGCATTTT. It encodes CASTDDSYSNQPQHF.

The genes are TRBV5-1 and TRBJ1-2; 8 bases are a match to TRBD1. CDR1 and CDR2 (germline): SGHRS, YFSETQ. This CDR3 is built from 14 residues. Losses at the gene ends were 4 bases for V and 6 bases for J; bases not matched to a gene: 8. This chain's CDR3 is CASSTTGEANGYTF. Here the CDR3 DNA reads TGCGCCAGCAGCACGACAGGGGAGGCGAATGGCTACACCTTC.

This sequence joins TRBV29-1 and TRBJ2-7, with D perhaps TRBD1 (6 bases). The CDR3 covers 14 residues. Per the germline V gene, CDR1 is SQVTM and CDR2 is ANQGSEA. Trimming shortened V by 3 bases and J by 4 bases, and 16 bases separated the two germline ends. Here the CDR3 DNA reads TGCAGCGTTGACCGAAGTGGGGGCGGATACGAGCAGTACTTC. This codes for CSVDRSGGGYEQYF.

The chain joins TRBV30 to TRBJ2-7; TRBD1 matches 9 bases. Germline V lookup: CDR1 GTSNPN, CDR2 SVGIG (reference sequence). V trimming: 2 bases; J trimming: 2 bases; junction bases outside the gene matches: 7. The CDR3 runs to 15 residues. The CDR3 spells CAWSITGTGTYEQYF. The CDR3 DNA reads as TGTGCCTGGAGTATTACCGGGACAGGGACCTACGAGCAGTACTTC.

This chain connects TRBV6-1 to TRBJ1-1; possibly TRBD1 for D (6 bases). CDR3 length: 13 residues. The V and J ends lost 8 bases and 0 bases respectively, with 10 bases between them. The germline gives CDR1 MNHNS, CDR2 SASEGT. In DNA, the CDR3 is TGTGCCAGCCTACAGGGCCTGAACACTGAAGCTTTCTTT. Residues: CASLQGLNTEAFF.

This chain connects TRBV29-1 to TRBJ1-1; the D gene is possibly TRBD1 (6 bases). Germline values: CDR1 SQVTM, CDR2 ANQGSEA. V was trimmed by 2 bases and J by 0 bases, leaving 19 bases between them. The CDR3 runs 17 residues. Here the CDR3 DNA reads TGCAGCGTTGAATGGATACCAGGGGAGATCATGAACACTGAAGCTTTCTTT. This gives the protein CSVEWIPGEIMNTEAFF. The whole variable domain, remainder taken from reference TRBV29-1 and TRBJ1-1, is SAVISQKPSRDICQRGTSLTIQCQVDSQVTMMFWYRQQPGQSLTLIATANQGSEATYESGFVIDKFPISRPNLTFSTLTVSNMSPEDSSIYLCSVEWIPGEIMNTEAFFGQGTRLTVV.

V and J are TRBV5-1 and TRBJ2-3; 9 bases are shared with TRBD1. The trim removed 3 bases at V and 1 base at J, leaving 3 bases unmatched. Germline V gene sequence: CDR1 SGHRS, CDR2 YFSETQ. The CDR3 covers 15 residues. The DNA for the CDR3 is TGCGCCAGCAGCTCCGGGACAGGGCGCACAGATACGCAGTATTTT. It translates to CASSSGTGRTDTQYF.

In this sample, this clone turned up once. The genes are TRBV5-1 and TRBJ1-4; the match to TRBD1 covers 8 bases. CDR3 length equals 15 residues. After removal of 4 bases from V and 4 bases from J, the junction contained 6 bases not matched to a gene. Germline V gene sequence: CDR1 SGHRS, CDR2 YFSETQ. In nucleotides, the CDR3 is TGCGCCAGCAGCCTGCAGGGGGCAGGTAATGAAAAACTGTTTTTT. Its protein product is CASSLQGAGNEKLFF.

The chain couples TRBV4-2 to TRBJ2-1; 8 bases are shared with TRBD2. CDR1 and CDR2 from the germline V gene are LGHNA and YNFKEQ. This CDR3 comprises 16 residues. The junction had 11 bases not matched to a gene; V was cut back by 3 bases and J by 7 bases. The CDR3 loop is CASSQGGRGDLNEQFF. CDR3 DNA: TGTGCCAGCAGCCAGGGTGGGCGGGGGGATCTGAATGAGCAGTTCTTC.

The rearrangement uses TRBV6-5 and TRBJ2-6; D not resolved. V was shortened by 6 bases and J by 0 bases, with 9 bases between the two germline ends. Germline V gene lookup returns CDR1 MNHEY and CDR2 SVGAGI. The CDR3 totals 15 residues. For the CDR3, the DNA is TGTGCCAGCAGCTGGGCACCCTCTGGGGCCAACGTCCTGACTTTC. Translating gives CASSWAPSGANVLTF.

The CDR3 DNA follows: TGCGCCAGCAGCCTAATACAGGGAATGAACACTGAAGCTTTCTTT. Its translation is CASSLIQGMNTEAFF. This rearrangement joins TRBV4-1 to TRBJ1-1, with a weak D call TRBD1 (6 bases). V lost 4 bases to trimming and J lost 0 bases, with 12 bases between them. The CDR3 sequence is 15 residues long. The germline CDR1 and CDR2 sequences are MGHRA and YSYEKL.

The chain carries TRBV28 and TRBJ1-1; D call uncertain. The ends were cut back, 3 bases at V and 10 bases at J, with 12 bases in the middle. This CDR3 contains 12 residues. Germline CDR1 and CDR2: MDHEN and SYDVKM. The DNA for the CDR3 is TGTGCCAGCAGTTTCGAAGGGCGGGGAGCTTTCTTT. Residues: CASSFEGRGAFF.

The chain is built from TRBV11-3 and TRBJ2-5; 7 bases align to TRBD1. After removal of 3 bases from V and 3 bases from J, the junction contained 7 bases not matched to a gene. CDR1 is SGHNT and CDR2 is YENEEA in the germline V gene. This CDR3 is built from 15 residues. The CDR3 sequence is CASSLGDSREETQYF. The DNA for the CDR3 is TGTGCCAGCAGCTTGGGGGACAGTCGGGAAGAGACCCAGTACTTC.

This clone was recorded once. The chain couples TRBV9 to TRBJ2-2; TRBD2 is a possible D gene (5 bases). Germline values: CDR1 SGDLS, CDR2 YYNGEE. V gave up 4 bases and J gave up 6 bases, with 13 bases separating them. The CDR3 contains 14 residues. DNA for the CDR3: TGTGCCAGCAGCTCCCGAAGCGGCGCCGGGGAGCTGTTTTTT. This sequence encodes CASSSRSGAGELFF.

This clone came up once. The chain recombines TRBV10-1 with TRBJ2-2; D is perhaps TRBD1 or TRBD2 (5 bases each). CDR3 length: 15 amino acids. Germline CDR1 and CDR2: WNHNN and SYGVQD (reference sequence). Trimming cost V 2 bases and J 2 bases, with 9 bases left between them. CDR3 bases: TGCGCCAGCAGTGAGGGGACGGCAAACACCGGGGAGCTGTTTTTT. The encoded protein is CASSEGTANTGELFF.

The chain joins TRBV29-1 to TRBJ1-4; a possible D gene is TRBD1 (6 bases). With 5 bases removed from V and 4 bases from J, the gap between germline ends came to 8 bases. Germline CDR1 SQVTM, CDR2 ANQGSEA. The CDR3 extends over 12 amino acids. This chain's CDR3 is CSVKQGNEKLFF. Written as DNA, the CDR3 is TGCAGCGTTAAACAGGGTAATGAAAAACTGTTTTTT.

This rearrangement joins TRBV11-3 to TRBJ2-3, with D possibly TRBD1 on 5 matching bases. The ends were cut back, 1 base at V and 7 bases at J, with 9 bases in the middle. CDR1 is SGHNT, CDR2 YENEEA, per germline. This CDR3 comprises 13 residues. In DNA, the CDR3 is TGTGCCAGCAGCTTAGTAAGGGGCTATACGCAGTATTTT. It translates to CASSLVRGYTQYF.

V usage is TRBV5-1 and J usage is TRBJ1-2, with D unresolved. V dropped 0 bases and J dropped 8 bases, with 14 bases sitting between them. Germline CDR1 SGHRS, CDR2 YFSETQ. This CDR3 is built from 14 residues. The CDR3 here is CASSLEGGWKGYTF. DNA for the CDR3: TGCGCCAGCAGCTTGGAAGGAGGGTGGAAGGGCTACACCTTC.

The chain uses TRBV5-8 and TRBJ2-3; D remains ambiguous. The V end lost 4 bases, the J end lost 6 bases, and 12 bases lay between the germline ends. CDR1 and CDR2 (germline): SGHTS, YDEGEE. This CDR3 has 13 residues. CDR3 sequence reads: CASSEYGVDTQYF. Written as DNA, the CDR3 is TGTGCCAGCAGCGAGTATGGGGTGGATACGCAGTATTTT.

V and J are TRBV28 and TRBJ1-2; 12 bases align to TRBD1. Germline values: CDR1 MDHEN, CDR2 SYDVKM. The CDR3 has 17 amino acids. The V and J ends lost 4 bases and 4 bases, in that order; junction bases with no gene match: 10. For the CDR3, the DNA is TGTGCCAGCAGTTCACTAGCTGGGACAGGGGGCGGCTATGGCTACACCTTC. This encodes CASSSLAGTGGGYGYTF.

This clone has a single count. This rearrangement joins TRBV15 to TRBJ2-3, with D unclear. V lost 1 base and J lost 4, with 12 bases in between. The CDR3 totals 15 residues. Germline CDR1 LNHNV, CDR2 YYDKDF (reference sequence). CDR3 bases: TGTGCCACCAGCAGAGGGCGGAACGTCCCAGATACGCAGTATTTT. Protein product: CATSRGRNVPDTQYF. Complete variable domain (other parts from reference TRBV15 and TRBJ2-3): DAMVIQNPRYQVTQFGKPVTLSCSQTLNHNVMYWYQQKSSQAPKLLFHYYDKDFNNEADTPDNFQSRRPNTSFCFLDIRSPGLGDTAMYLCATSRGRNVPDTQYFGPGTRLTVL.

This CDR3 reads CASSLPKTTVPNKYGYTF. DNA for the CDR3: TGTGCCAGCAGTTTACCCAAGACTACAGTTCCCAATAAGTATGGCTACACCTTC. The chain uses TRBV28 and TRBJ1-2; no firm D call. The V gene's germline CDR1 is MDHEN and CDR2 SYDVKM. V lost 2 bases to trimming and J lost 5 bases, with 24 bases between them. This CDR3 is built from 18 residues.

The rearrangement joins TRBV6-5 to TRBJ2-7; no clear D. The CDR3 length is 15 residues. CDR1 and CDR2 (germline): MNHEY, SVGAGI. V was clipped by 2 bases and J by 1 base, with 12 bases between them. In nucleotides, the CDR3 is TGTGCCAGCAGTTACGGGTCGAGGCGGTCCTACGAGCAGTACTTC. Residues: CASSYGSRRSYEQYF.